This T cell receptor (beta chain) emerged from a study of blood T cell repertoires in COVID-19. Study-wide context: The United States, Italy and Spain were the sources of the acute and convalescent COVID-19 samples. Sources were T cells, B-cell-depleted T cells, or PBMCs; the material itself was cDNA or gDNA.

Authors' data handling: Estimated nucleated cell counts came from reference gene primer amplification. Repertoires were generated with immunoSEQ multiplex PCR, while TCRdb's copy carries only in-frame clones and drops some. That table supplies the V and J calls and clone size; D and trimming were determined from the DNA. The sample lists over 50,000 clones, 86% occurring once. The CDR3 is 13 amino acids. V lost 4 bases, J lost 6 bases, and 10 bases lay in between. Germline CDR1 and CDR2: MNHEY and SVGAGI. The chain employs TRBV6-5 and TRBJ1-5; TRBD1 is a possible D gene (5 bases). This sequence originates from a human donor in a cohort sampled during active COVID-19. The sequenced sample consisted of peripheral blood. This chain's CDR3 is CASSSGPGQPQHF. The DNA of the CDR3 is TGTGCCAGCAGTTCAGGGCCGGGTCAGCCCCAGCATTTT.